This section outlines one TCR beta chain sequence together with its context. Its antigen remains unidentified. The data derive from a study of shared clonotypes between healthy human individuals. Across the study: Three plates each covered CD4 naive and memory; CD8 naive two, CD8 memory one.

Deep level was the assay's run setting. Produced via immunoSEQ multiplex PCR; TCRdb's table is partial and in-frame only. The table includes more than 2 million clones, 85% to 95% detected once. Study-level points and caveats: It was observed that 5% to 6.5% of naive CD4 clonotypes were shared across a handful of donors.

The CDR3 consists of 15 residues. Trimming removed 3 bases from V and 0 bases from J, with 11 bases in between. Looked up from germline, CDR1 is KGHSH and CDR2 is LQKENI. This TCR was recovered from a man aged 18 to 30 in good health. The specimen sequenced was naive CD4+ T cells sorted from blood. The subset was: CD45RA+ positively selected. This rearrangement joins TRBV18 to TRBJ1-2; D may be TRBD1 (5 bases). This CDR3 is CASSPLRGANYGYTF. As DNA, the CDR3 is TGTGCCAGCTCACCCCTTAGAGGGGCTAACTATGGCTACACCTTC.